This T cell receptor (beta chain) was captured in a study of a mutant IDH1 vaccine in newly diagnosed glioma. The time point here: week 11, during vaccination. It was 300 ug of mutant IDH1 20-mer peptide that made up each vaccine dose, given with topical imiquimod. V gave up 5 bases and J gave up 5 bases, with 12 bases separating them. The CDR3 is made up of 14 amino acids. CDR1 and CDR2 (germline): MNHEY, SMNVEV (reference sequence). Details on this clone: The antigen remains undetermined.

Data came from immunoSEQ multiplex PCR; TCRdb stores just in-frame clones and leaves some out. This table holds 57,000 or so clones, around 80% found once. Source: PBMCs, taken from a glioma patient whose treatment included an IDH1 peptide vaccine. The V call is TRBV27, the J call TRBJ2-2; tentative D call: TRBD1 (6 bases). The TCR originated in a man aged 25 to 45 with glioma. CDR3 DNA sequence: TGTGCCAGCAGTAATGACAGGTCGACCGGGGAGCTGTTTTTT. Its protein product is CASSNDRSTGELFF.